The rows below give T cell receptor beta chains drawn from one sample of a study of T cells in Graves' hyperthyroidism and ophthalmopathy. TCRdb reprocessed the multiplex PCR reads via MiXCR and lists one record per CDR3 protein. The sample contains 530,000 or so distinct CDR3 sequences, just over 45% of which appear only once. Sequenced sample: peripheral blood or thyroid tissue (not recorded which). Source of these receptors: a woman aged 18-30 years with Graves' hyperthyroidism. CDR3s leave out the opening cysteine and the closing phenylalanine or tryptophan.

v_call: TRBV12-3/TRBV12-4; cdr3_aa: ASSLAGGRDTQY
v_call: TRBV7-2; cdr3_aa: ASSQVANPNTEAF
v_call: TRBV7-8; cdr3_aa: ASSLGDRVNSNQPQH
v_call: TRBV5-1; cdr3_aa: ASSIHTNTEAF
v_call: TRBV5-8; cdr3_aa: ASSSPFSNQPQH
v_call: TRBV20-1; cdr3_aa: SAVRGETQY
v_call: TRBV7-9; cdr3_aa: ASSAIPGDQPQH
v_call: TRBV7-2; cdr3_aa: ASSLEGLAPRVWY
v_call: TRBV25-1; cdr3_aa: ASSESPTVNEQF
v_call: TRBV7-9; cdr3_aa: ASRPTQAGEAF
v_call: TRBV7-9; cdr3_aa: ASSSPDRGDGYT
v_call: TRBV7-2; cdr3_aa: ASSTGTLSGNTIY
v_call: TRBV20-1; cdr3_aa: SAETGTGNAGELF
v_call: TRBV24-1; cdr3_aa: ATRGSGSGANVLT
v_call: TRBV4-3; cdr3_aa: ASSLSGAPNTEAF
v_call: TRBV10-3; cdr3_aa: AISEEGAGNTGELF
v_call: TRBV29-1; cdr3_aa: SVVDSHNSPLH
v_call: TRBV6-1; cdr3_aa: ASSPGKDYGYT
v_call: TRBV7-4; cdr3_aa: ASSLRTDEKLF
v_call: TRBV29-1; cdr3_aa: SVDSGASSGANVLT
v_call: TRBV12-3/TRBV12-4; cdr3_aa: ASRLGTSGTQY
v_call: TRBV20-1; cdr3_aa: SARESSGRANTGELF
v_call: TRBV10-3; cdr3_aa: AISAGLAGTYEQY
v_call: TRBV20-1; cdr3_aa: SARDLGEVYEQY
v_call: TRBV3-1; cdr3_aa: ASSPPTGEQY
v_call: TRBV19; cdr3_aa: ASISRGPNTGELF
v_call: TRBV20-1; cdr3_aa: SARSASGRGQETQY
v_call: TRBV5-6; cdr3_aa: ASSLGQGLTPEAF
v_call: TRBV7-9; cdr3_aa: ASSLIAQDQAF
v_call: TRBV27; cdr3_aa: ASSRRAGNTIY
v_call: TRBV6-6; cdr3_aa: ASSSPRYSPLH
v_call: TRBV18; cdr3_aa: ASSPWENQPQH
v_call: TRBV10-2; cdr3_aa: ASSESSVTVMNTEAF
v_call: TRBV10-3; cdr3_aa: AISVSPEDEQF
v_call: TRBV19; cdr3_aa: ASSTGDSFNQPQH
v_call: TRBV29-1; cdr3_aa: SVEDWQGGYEQY
v_call: TRBV7-8; cdr3_aa: AKIQDVETGDGYT
v_call: TRBV5-1; cdr3_aa: ASSPPGQGSYEQY
v_call: TRBV20-1; cdr3_aa: SARDGQGYSNQPQH
v_call: TRBV7-2; cdr3_aa: ASREPGISYT
v_call: TRBV7-8; cdr3_aa: ASSSAPPTGEYNEQF
v_call: TRBV12-3/TRBV12-4; cdr3_aa: ASSPGYTEAF
v_call: TRBV29-1; cdr3_aa: SASTGPNTEAF
v_call: TRBV7-2; cdr3_aa: ASTRGDSPLH
v_call: TRBV13; cdr3_aa: ASNQDPQVYGYT
v_call: TRBV4-3; cdr3_aa: ASSQLRGEQPQH
v_call: TRBV25-1; cdr3_aa: ASVGPRDSYEQY
v_call: TRBV29-1; cdr3_aa: SAARLADYNEQF
v_call: TRBV16; cdr3_aa: ASSNWTSRETQY
v_call: TRBV7-9; cdr3_aa: ASSLPVQGSHNEQF
v_call: TRBV29-1; cdr3_aa: SSGGGGQPQH
v_call: TRBV4-3; cdr3_aa: ASSHGDRGELF
v_call: TRBV10-2; cdr3_aa: ASIPRGNFYEQY
v_call: TRBV7-8; cdr3_aa: ASSKRGPPNYGYT
v_call: TRBV19; cdr3_aa: ASSIAPGLYEQY
v_call: TRBV15; cdr3_aa: ATSSRDEGETQY
v_call: TRBV7-8; cdr3_aa: ASSDRDNMNTEAF